This T cell receptor (beta chain) originates from a study of CD8 T cells in ankylosing spondylitis. CDR1 and CDR2 from the germline V gene are LGHNA and YNFKEQ. The CDR3 loop spans 18 amino acids. V was clipped by 4 bases and J by 4 bases; unmatched bases: 16. For TCR beta, libraries came from quantitative 5'-RACE with molecular barcodes. TCRdb redid the calling of the 5' RACE reads with MiXCR, one entry per CDR3 protein. This table has fewer than 550,000 distinct CDR3 sequences, under 5.5% appearing once. This clonotype was picked up many times. Antigen unknown. General study points: For ankylosing spondylitis blood, a TCR beta motif of fewer than 10 highly homologous variants appeared characteristic. Some of these motif variants have turned up before, in reports on reactive arthritis synovial fluid and blood. The authors found the disease-linked clones to be CD8+ and relatively rare in peripheral blood.

The sequence was collected from a male donor with ankylosing spondylitis. This rearrangement joins TRBV4-2 to TRBJ2-3, with 8 bases aligning to TRBD1. The sequencing input was blood, either unsorted or a sorted T cell fraction (not recorded which). CDR3 nucleotides: TGTGCCAGCAGCCCAACGGGGCCAAAACAGGGGGAGGCAGATACGCAGTATTTT. Translating it yields CASSPTGPKQGEADTQYF.